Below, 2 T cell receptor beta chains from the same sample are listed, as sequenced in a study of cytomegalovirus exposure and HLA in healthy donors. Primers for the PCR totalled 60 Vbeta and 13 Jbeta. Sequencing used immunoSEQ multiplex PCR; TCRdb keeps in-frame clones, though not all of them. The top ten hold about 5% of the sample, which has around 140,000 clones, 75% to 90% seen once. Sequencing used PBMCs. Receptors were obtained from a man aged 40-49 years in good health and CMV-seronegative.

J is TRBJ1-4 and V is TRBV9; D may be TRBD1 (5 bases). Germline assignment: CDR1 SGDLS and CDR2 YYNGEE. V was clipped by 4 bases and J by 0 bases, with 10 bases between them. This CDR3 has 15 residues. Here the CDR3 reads CASSTQAATNEKLFF. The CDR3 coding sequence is TGTGCCAGCAGCACACAGGCGGCAACTAATGAAAAACTGTTTTTT.

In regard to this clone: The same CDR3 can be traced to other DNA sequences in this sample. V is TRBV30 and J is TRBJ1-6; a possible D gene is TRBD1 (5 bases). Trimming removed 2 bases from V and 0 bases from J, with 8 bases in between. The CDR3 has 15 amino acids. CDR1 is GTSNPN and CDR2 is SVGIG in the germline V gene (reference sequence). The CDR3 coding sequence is TGTGCCTGGAGTCGACAGAGCTCCTATAATTCACCCCTCCACTTT. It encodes CAWSRQSSYNSPLHF.